The rows below give T cell receptor beta chains drawn from one sample of a study of CD8+ T cells in alopecia areata. Method: immunoSEQ multiplex PCR; TCRdb's copy keeps in-frame clones and lacks some. The sample consists of around 290,000 clones, about three fifths of them appearing once. Specimen: CD4+ T cells sorted from blood, collected at week 24, from a patient treated with tofacitinib. The receptors stem from a human donor with alopecia areata. Both conserved end residues are part of each CDR3. A D gene is named only where the DNA matches it firmly. Only some rows state a clone size, as once, few, many or a class for expanded clones.

>.|TRBV23-1|.|TRBJ1-5
CASSQRAVVEEVQPQHF
TGCGCCAGCAGTCAACGGGCAGTAGTAGAGGAGGTTCAGCCCCAGCATTTT
>.|TRBV7-9|.|TRBJ1-2
CASSFRTATGYTF
TGTGCCAGCAGCTTTCGGACAGCGACTGGCTACACCTTC
>few|TRBV5-1|TRBD1|TRBJ1-2
CASSLAGTTGGYGYTF
TGCGCCAGCAGCTTGGCCGGGACGACAGGGGGCTATGGCTACACCTTC
>few|TRBV2|.|TRBJ2-7
CASRGGGYEQYF
TGTGCCAGCAGGGGGGGCGGCTACGAGCAGTACTTC
>.|TRBV29-1|.|TRBJ2-3
CSAGQSLGDTQYF
TGCAGCGCTGGACAGAGCTTGGGAGATACGCAGTATTTT
>few|TRBV29-1|TRBD1|TRBJ1-1
CSARDRGRSAEAFF
TGCAGCGCCCGGGACAGGGGGCGATCTGCTGAAGCTTTCTTT
>.|TRBV29-1|TRBD1|TRBJ2-7
CSVGQVKNEQYF
TGCAGCGTCGGACAGGTTAAAAACGAGCAGTACTTC
>.|TRBV2|TRBD1|TRBJ1-1
CASSADRVNTEAFF
TGTGCCAGCAGTGCCGACAGGGTGAACACTGAAGCTTTCTTT
>.|TRBV30|.|TRBJ1-5
CAWSQGAGPTQPQHF
TGTGCCTGGAGCCAAGGGGCAGGGCCAACCCAGCCCCAGCATTTT
>.|TRBV7-6|.|TRBJ2-6
CASSLGPSGANVLTF
TGTGCCAGCAGCTTAGGACCCTCTGGGGCCAACGTCCTGACTTTC
>.|TRBV29-1|.|TRBJ1-1
CSVGVNTEAFF
TGCAGCGTGGGGGTGAACACTGAAGCTTTCTTT
>once|TRBV6-1|.|TRBJ2-7
CASRPPGQPGNEQYF
TGTGCCAGCAGACCACCCGGACAGCCAGGCAACGAGCAGTACTTC
>.|TRBV7-3|TRBD2|TRBJ2-1
CASSATSGAYNEQFF
TGTGCCAGCAGCGCGACTAGCGGGGCCTACAATGAGCAGTTCTTC
>many|TRBV29-1|.|TRBJ1-2
CSVDTGYGYTF
TGCAGCGTTGACACGGGCTATGGCTACACCTTC
>.|TRBV7-8|TRBD1|TRBJ2-6
CASSLVGTASTGANVLTF
TGTGCCAGCAGCTTAGTGGGGACAGCCTCTACTGGGGCCAACGTCCTGACTTTC
>.|TRBV2|.|TRBJ2-5
CAIRQGSGEETQYF
TGTGCCATCAGACAGGGTTCGGGGGAAGAGACCCAGTACTTC
>.|TRBV6-6|.|TRBJ2-7
CASSYRPVIGLEQYF
TGTGCCAGCAGTTACCGACCTGTTATAGGACTCGAGCAGTACTTC
>.|TRBV25-1|.|TRBJ2-3
CASSPRDLIRGETTQYF
TGTGCCAGCAGTCCCCGGGACCTAATTAGGGGGGAGACTACGCAGTATTTT
>.|TRBV5-1|TRBD1|TRBJ2-3
CASSLGQGPPDTQYF
TGCGCCAGCAGCTTGGGACAGGGTCCCCCAGATACGCAGTATTTT
>.|TRBV28|.|TRBJ2-3
CASSSPTDTQYF
TGTGCCAGCAGTTCCCCTACAGATACGCAGTATTTT
>.|TRBV9|.|TRBJ2-3
CASSVVTSPTDTQYF
TGTGCCAGCAGCGTAGTAACTAGCCCCACAGATACGCAGTATTTT
>.|TRBV28|.|TRBJ2-7
CASRSYRDIYEQYF
TGTGCCAGCAGGTCATACAGGGATATCTACGAGCAGTACTTC
>.|TRBV7-2|TRBD2|TRBJ2-2
CASSVEGRASGGAHGELFF
TGTGCCAGCAGCGTCGAGGGTCGGGCTAGCGGGGGGGCCCACGGGGAGCTGTTTTTT
>.|TRBV29-1|.|TRBJ1-1
CSVEVRSGRLNTEAFF
TGCAGCGTTGAAGTCCGATCGGGCAGACTAAACACTGAAGCTTTCTTT
>.|TRBV15|TRBD2|TRBJ2-6
CATSRDRLAVHSGANVLTF
TGTGCCACCAGCAGAGATCGCCTAGCGGTCCACTCTGGGGCCAACGTCCTGACTTTC
>few|TRBV29-1|.|TRBJ2-3
CSVEGLDTQYF
TGCAGCGTTGAAGGACTTGATACGCAGTATTTT
>.|TRBV7-2|TRBD1|TRBJ1-5
CASSLRTGLSNQPQHF
TGTGCCAGCAGCTTAAGGACAGGGTTAAGCAATCAGCCCCAGCATTTT
>.|TRBV6-5|.|TRBJ1-6
CASRGAGAYNSPLHF
TGTGCCAGCAGAGGAGCAGGGGCATACAATTCACCCCTCCACTTT
>.|TRBV7-2|.|TRBJ2-1
CASSLVPAYNEQFF
TGTGCCAGCAGCTTAGTACCAGCTTACAATGAGCAGTTCTTC
>few|TRBV19|.|TRBJ1-1
CASRDTSNTEAFF
TGTGCCAGTAGAGACACCTCAAACACTGAAGCTTTCTTT